This T cell receptor (beta chain) was sequenced for a study of T cell changes during pregnancy in multiple sclerosis. Clones were sequenced by immunoSEQ multiplex PCR, and TCRdb holds only the in-frame ones, with some missing. The top ten clones hold 0.4% to 0.5% of a sample with about 36,000 clones, about 91% of them seen once. Losses at the gene ends were 2 bases for V and 4 bases for J; bases not matched to a gene: 2. The germline CDR1 and CDR2 sequences are SGHNT and YYREEE (reference sequence). The CDR3 runs to 15 residues. The chain recombines TRBV5-4 with TRBJ2-5; TRBD2 matches 13 bases. This clonotype originated in a female donor with multiple sclerosis, enrolled in a pregnancy study. Material: CD4+ T cells from peripheral blood mononuclear cells, obtained after pregnancy. DNA of the CDR3: TGTGCCAGCAGCTTAAGACTAGCGGGGGGAGAGACCCAGTACTTC. Translated: CASSLRLAGGETQYF.